These 17 T cell receptor beta chains originate from one sample sequenced in a study of shared clonotypes between healthy human individuals. Here immunoSEQ multiplex PCR was the method, and the copy in TCRdb shows in-frame clones only, minus some. This table has more than 2 million clones, 95% appearing once. Sequencing was carried out using naive CD4+ T cells sorted from blood. Subset: CD45RA+ positively selected. These receptors all stem from a man aged 18-30 years in good health.

Remarks on this clone: Different DNA sequences within this sample yield the same CDR3. The chain joins TRBV5-1 to TRBJ2-3, with 10 bases fitting TRBD2. The junction had 5 bases not matched to a gene; V was cut back by 4 bases and J by 0 bases. This CDR3 has 16 residues. CDR1 and CDR2 (germline): SGHRS, YFSETQ. In DNA, the CDR3 is TGCGCCAGCAGCCAAGGACTAGCGGCTAGCACAGATACGCAGTATTTT. Translated, it gives CASSQGLAASTDTQYF.

V and J are TRBV6-6 and TRBJ2-7; perhaps TRBD1 as D (6 bases). V lost 2 bases to trimming and J lost 1 base, with 15 bases between them. The CDR3 covers 16 residues. CDR1 is MNHNY and CDR2 is SVGAGI in the germline V gene (reference sequence). For the CDR3, the DNA is TGTGCCAGCAGTTACGGTTCTCCGGACAGTTCCTACGAGCAGTACTTC. It encodes CASSYGSPDSSYEQYF.

In the case of this clone: The same CDR3 can be traced to other DNA sequences in this sample. The chain joins TRBV9 to TRBJ1-2; 7 nucleotides line up with TRBD1. Losses at the gene ends were 3 bases for V and 2 bases for J; bases not matched to a gene: 4. Germline assignment: CDR1 SGDLS and CDR2 YYNGEE. This CDR3 is 14 amino acids long. CDR3 loop: CASSAGTANYGYTF. The CDR3 DNA reads as TGTGCCAGCAGCGCCGGGACAGCAAACTATGGCTACACCTTC.

This rearrangement joins TRBV28 to TRBJ1-2, with D unclear. V lost 8 bases, J lost 3 bases, and 13 bases lay in between. The CDR3 runs 13 residues. Germline CDR1 is MDHEN and CDR2 is SYDVKM. CDR3 nucleotides: TGTGCCAGCGGTGTGGAGGTGGACTATGGCTACACCTTC. It specifies CASGVEVDYGYTF.

The rearrangement joins TRBV5-1 to TRBJ2-7; TRBD2 agrees at 7 bases. V dropped 4 bases and J dropped 0; count of bases not matched to a gene: 10. This CDR3 is 16 amino acids long. CDR1 and CDR2 (germline): SGHRS, YFSETQ. CDR3 in amino acids: CASSLAAGLTSYEQYF. CDR3 sequence (DNA): TGCGCCAGCAGCCTTGCGGCGGGACTAACCTCCTACGAGCAGTACTTC.

On this clone: This sample also contains other DNA sequences that code for the same CDR3. The V and J genes are TRBV7-2 and TRBJ2-3, with D maybe TRBD2 (5 bases). The germline gives CDR1 SGHTA, CDR2 FQGNSA. The V gene lost 5 bases and the J gene lost 5 bases, with 11 bases spanning the gap. The CDR3 spans 13 residues. The CDR3 is CASSLGVLDTQYF. CDR3 DNA: TGTGCCAGCAGCCTCGGGGTGCTAGATACGCAGTATTTT.

This chain uses TRBV27 with TRBJ2-3; 9 bases are shared with TRBD2. The J segment lost 3 bases and the V segment lost 0 bases, leaving 4 bases of the junction unmatched. From germline, CDR1 is MNHEY and CDR2 SMNVEV (reference sequence). The CDR3 extends over 16 amino acids. The CDR3 bases are TGTGCCAGCAGTTTATCTCTAGCGGGGAGAACAGATACGCAGTATTTT. Translation gives CASSLSLAGRTDTQYF.

This chain links TRBV4-1 with TRBJ2-5; D unresolved. With 6 bases removed from V and 5 bases from J, the gap between germline ends came to 22 bases. The CDR3 loop spans 16 amino acids. The V gene's germline CDR1 is MGHRA and CDR2 YSYEKL. This CDR3 reads CASRPRIVLGSETQYF. The CDR3 region has the DNA TGCGCCAGCAGGCCAAGAATAGTTCTAGGGTCGGAGACCCAGTACTTC.

In its sample, this clone was seen once. The chain combines TRBV6-1 with TRBJ2-3, with 7 bases identical to TRBD2. The CDR3 consists of 15 residues. CDR1 is MNHNS, CDR2 SASEGT, per germline. Trimming took 3 bases from V and 9 from J; bases not matched to a gene: 12. The CDR3 sequence is CASSDLRESVRTQYF. The CDR3 nucleotides are TGTGCCAGCAGTGATTTGCGGGAGTCGGTCCGCACGCAGTATTTT.

The V call is TRBV5-6, the J call TRBJ1-6; 7 bases are shared with TRBD1. V was pared by 3 bases and J by 10 bases, with 13 bases of the junction left unmatched. CDR1 is SGHDT, CDR2 YYEEEE, per germline. This CDR3 comprises 16 residues. The CDR3 nucleotides read TGTGCCAGCAGCTGGGGGAAGACAGGGCTCAACTCACCCCTCCACTTT. It translates to CASSWGKTGLNSPLHF.

J is TRBJ2-3 and V is TRBV6-5; 8 bases are shared with TRBD2. The germline V gene encodes CDR1 MNHEY and CDR2 SVGAGI. The trim removed 6 bases at V and 0 bases at J, leaving 5 bases unmatched. The CDR3 sequence is 15 residues long. The CDR3 bases are TGTGCCAGCAGCCCGGGACTAGTTAGCACAGATACGCAGTATTTT. Its translation is CASSPGLVSTDTQYF.

A word on this clone: This may come from a read error, since a much larger clone is one base off. V usage is TRBV7-9 and J usage is TRBJ2-7, with TRBD1 matching 10 bases. Germline V gene lookup returns CDR1 SEHNR and CDR2 FQNEAQ (reference sequence). With 5 bases clipped from V and 4 bases from J, the junction kept 11 bases outside the gene matches. The CDR3 has 16 residues. CDR3 nucleotide sequence: TGTGCCAGCAGCCTTATAGCCGACAGGGGGCCTTACGAGCAGTACTTC. The encoded protein is CASSLIADRGPYEQYF.

The CDR3 nucleotides read TGTGCCAGCAGCCCCTGGGGGGATAATGAAAAACTGTTTTTT. It is translated as CASSPWGDNEKLFF. J is TRBJ1-4 and V is TRBV6-5; perhaps TRBD1 as D (5 bases). Trimming cost V 6 bases and J 4 bases, with 12 bases left between them. Germline V gene data show CDR1 as MNHEY and CDR2 as SVGAGI. CDR3 length: 14 amino acids.

The V call is TRBV18, the J call TRBJ1-6, with 9 nucleotides matching TRBD1. Germline V gene data show CDR1 as KGHSH and CDR2 as LQKENI. Germline trimming cut 6 bases from V and 5 bases from J; bases unmatched to any gene: 2. CDR3 length equals 14 residues. CDR3 residues: CASSWTGDNSPLHF. CDR3 in DNA: TGTGCCAGCTCCTGGACAGGGGATAATTCACCCCTCCACTTT. Combining the CDR3 with reference TRBV18 and TRBJ1-6 gives the whole variable domain NAGVMQNPRHLVRRRGQEARLRCSPMKGHSHVYWYRQLPEEGLKFMVYLQKENIIDESGMPKERFSAEFPKEGPSILRIQQVVRGDSAAYFCASSWTGDNSPLHFGNGTRLTVT.

The rearrangement joins TRBV2 to TRBJ1-2; no reliable D call. CDR1 is SNHLY and CDR2 is FYNNEI in the germline V gene. V lost 8 bases and J 8 bases, leaving 21 bases between the germline ends. The CDR3 sequence is 14 residues long. CDR3 loop: CASGENPTALGYTF. The CDR3 DNA is TGTGCCAGCGGAGAAAACCCCACGGCGTTGGGCTACACCTTC.

As concerns this clone: Other DNA sequences in the same sample also yield this CDR3. V usage is TRBV4-3 and J usage is TRBJ2-7, with 9 positions matching TRBD1. Germline V gene data show CDR1 as LGHNA and CDR2 as YSLEER. Germline trimming cut 1 base from V and 2 bases from J; bases unmatched to any gene: 0. The CDR3 has 14 amino acids. Here the CDR3 reads CASSQGQGAYEQYF. Here the CDR3 DNA reads TGCGCCAGCAGCCAAGGACAGGGGGCCTACGAGCAGTACTTC.

Comment on this clone: A much larger clone lies a single base off, so this may be a read error. The same CDR3 arises from other DNA sequences in this sample as well. The V and J genes are TRBV11-2 and TRBJ1-5, with D unclear. The CDR3 is 12 amino acids. The germline V and J ends were trimmed by 5 bases and 4 bases, with 6 bases remaining between them. Germline loops: CDR1 SGHAT, CDR2 FQNNGV. This CDR3 reads CASSLPNQPQHF. In nucleotides, the CDR3 is TGTGCCAGCAGCCTACCGAATCAGCCCCAGCATTTT.